This T cell receptor beta chain emerged from a study of OX40 agonist ivuxolimab in advanced cancers. Overall study: Dose-escalation patients were diagnosed with hepatocellular carcinoma, melanoma, renal cell cancer or head and neck cancer.

Measured with immunoSEQ multiplex PCR; TCRdb has only the in-frame clones, and not every one. The table includes 70,000 or so clones, around 88% detected once. At baseline, cycle 4 day 1, and cycle 7 day 1, blood was sampled. There are 13 residues in the CDR3. The germline CDR1 and CDR2 sequences are KGHSH and LQKENI. V was cut by 2 bases and J by 5 bases, with 7 bases left in between. The source material was CD4+ or CD8+ T cells sorted from blood, sampled in a trial of the OX40 agonist ivuxolimab. The clonotype originates from an adult with an advanced solid tumor such as melanoma, head and neck, liver or kidney cancer. V is TRBV18 and J is TRBJ2-1; D is undetermined. Here the CDR3 DNA reads TGTGCCAGCTCACCAGACAACAACAATGAGCAGTTCTTC. Translating gives CASSPDNNNEQFF.